Sequencing of this T cell receptor (beta chain) was carried out in a study of blood T cell repertoires in COVID-19. The wider study: The study drew acute and convalescent COVID-19 samples from the United States, Italy and Spain.

There are 13 residues in the CDR3. Per the germline V gene, CDR1 is SGHNT and CDR2 is YENEEA. Trimming pared 5 bases from V and 2 bases from J, leaving 9 bases between. Sequencing was performed with immunoSEQ multiplex PCR; in TCRdb, only in-frame clones are kept and a portion is missing. This table holds around 110,000 clones, 90% found once. Sequencing was carried out using peripheral blood. This sequence originates from a human donor with active COVID-19. The donor label of this sample is uncertain. The V and J genes are TRBV11-3 and TRBJ2-5; a weak D match, TRBD1 (6 bases). CDR3 in amino acids: CASSRGGQETQYF. For the CDR3, the DNA is TGTGCCAGCAGCAGAGGGGGTCAAGAGACCCAGTACTTC. Full variable domain (remainder filled in from reference TRBV11-3 and TRBJ2-5): EAGVVQSPRYKIIEKKQPVAFWCNPISGHNTLYWYLQNLGQGPELLIRYENEEAVDDSQLPKDRFSAERLKGVDSTLKIQPAELGDSAVYLCASSRGGQETQYFGPGTRLLVL.